This T cell receptor beta chain is drawn from a study of Graves' ophthalmopathy and Graves' hyperthyroidism. Findings and limits, study-wide: The 13-signature model separated ophthalmopathy from stable hyperthyroidism at roughly 90% sensitivity and almost 83% specificity. Clonotypes were expanded in thyroid at above 0.001 frequency, and most also appeared in blood.

V was pared by 3 bases and J by 5 bases, with 3 bases of the junction left unmatched. The length of the CDR3 is 13 residues. Germline CDR1 and CDR2: SGHRS and YFSETQ. As the template, RNA transcripts were used to amplify TCR beta CDR3 regions. HTBI primers primed a first-round RT-PCR, and a second-round multiplex PCR followed. TCRdb re-called the multiplex PCR reads with MiXCR, one entry per CDR3 protein. The data contain more than 300,000 distinct CDR3 sequences, 15% of them singletons. This clonotype turned up a few times. The antigen is not known. The receptor was derived from a woman aged 18-29 years with stable Graves' hyperthyroidism. The chain joins TRBV5-1 to TRBJ2-5, with 8 bases identical to TRBD2. Source material: peripheral blood. DNA of the CDR3: TGCGCCAGCAGCTCGGGAGGGGTTGAGACCCAGTACTTC. The encoded protein is CASSSGGVETQYF.